This record looks at one TCR beta chain sequence and its context. The antigen is unknown. The data stem from a study of long-term antiretroviral therapy in people with HIV. Study results and limitations: Sampling of blood ran from 2004 to 2017, and older ART regimens were possibly in use.

CDR1 and CDR2 from the germline V gene are PRHDT and FYEKMQ (reference sequence). The CDR3 covers 13 residues. Between the trimmed V and J ends, which lost 5 bases and 2 bases, there was a span of 9 bases. They ran version v3.0 of the immunoSEQ assay at survey level. The data were produced by immunoSEQ multiplex PCR, yet TCRdb's version contains in-frame clones alone and is incomplete. The table has 15,000 to 20,000 clones, around 76% seen once. The sequence was obtained from a middle-aged man with HIV. V usage is TRBV13 and J usage is TRBJ2-5; no firm D call. This specimen was unsorted PBMCs, taken 2.2 years after starting antiretroviral therapy. This chain's CDR3 is CASSLRPQETQYF. The CDR3 coding sequence is TGTGCCAGCAGCCTAAGACCTCAAGAGACCCAGTACTTC.